This TCR beta chain comes out of a study of cytomegalovirus exposure and HLA in healthy donors. Study conclusions and caveats: The majority of TCR sequences were rare, yet some public TCRs appeared in many donors. A few CMV-associated chains proved CMV antigen-specific in vitro.

Healthy bone marrow donors supplied every sample. In the case of this clone: The antigen remains undetermined.

With 60 Vbeta and 13 Jbeta primers, the PCR was carried out. Authors' methods: In a later analysis, 70 million to 80 million unique TCR beta chains included roughly 11 million shared by two or more donors. The data were produced by immunoSEQ multiplex PCR, yet TCRdb's version contains in-frame clones alone and is incomplete. V, J and clone size derive from that table, while D and trimming were established from the DNA sequence. Counted here are about 200,000 clones, roughly 80% occurring once; the ten biggest clones make up roughly 2.5%. V dropped 1 base and J dropped 9 bases, with 12 bases sitting between them. The CDR3 is made up of 13 amino acids. Germline loops: CDR1 SGHAT, CDR2 FQNNGV.

This TCR came from a woman aged 40 to 55 in good health and CMV-seronegative. V and J are TRBV11-2 and TRBJ1-2, with D possibly being TRBD1 (6 bases). Source material: PBMCs. The CDR3 is CASSLAGAWSYTF. The CDR3, as DNA: TGTGCCAGCAGCTTAGCAGGGGCATGGAGCTACACCTTC.